This is a list of T cell receptor beta chains from one sample in a study of T cell repertoires in cytomegalovirus infection. Their recognized antigens are unknown. TCRdb reprocessed the reads with MiXCR, giving one entry per CDR3 protein. This table has tens of thousands of distinct CDR3 sequences, less than 30% appearing once. This sample comprised CD8+ T cells from cultured PBMCs, obtained from culture after CMV antigen stimulation. These TCRs come from a human donor in good health (CMV status not recorded). Some clones in this sample may be carry-over from other donors' samples. Each CDR3 is given with its conserved first and last residue. D genes are given only for firm matches. Size tells how often a clone was seen (once, few, many) or the class of an expanded clone, and some rows leave it out.

clone_size: once
v_call: TRBV27
d_call: .
j_call: TRBJ1-1
cdr3_length: 14
cdr3_aa: CASSVTAGIPEAFF
cdr3_nt: TGTGCCAGCAGCGTCACCGCAGGGATCCCTGAAGCTTTCTTT

clone_size: .
v_call: TRBV7-2
d_call: .
j_call: TRBJ2-7
cdr3_length: 13
cdr3_aa: CASRQGTIYEQYF
cdr3_nt: TGTGCCAGCAGGCAGGGGACCATCTACGAGCAGTACTTC

clone_size: many
v_call: TRBV7-8
d_call: .
j_call: TRBJ1-2
cdr3_length: 13
cdr3_aa: CASSRGRTYGYTF
cdr3_nt: TGTGCCAGCAGCCGGGGACGGACCTATGGCTACACCTTC

clone_size: .
v_call: TRBV4-2
d_call: .
j_call: TRBJ2-7
cdr3_length: 16
cdr3_aa: CASSQEKGSLGHEQYF
cdr3_nt: TGTGCCAGCAGCCAAGAAAAGGGCAGTTTAGGCCACGAGCAGTACTTC

clone_size: .
v_call: TRBV27
d_call: .
j_call: TRBJ2-5
cdr3_length: 13
cdr3_aa: CASSSGLLETQYF
cdr3_nt: TGTGCCAGCAGCTCAGGGCTTTTGGAGACCCAGTACTTC

clone_size: .
v_call: TRBV5-4
d_call: .
j_call: TRBJ2-1
cdr3_length: 13
cdr3_aa: CASSLGLLGEQFF
cdr3_nt: TGTGCCAGCAGCCTAGGACTACTCGGTGAGCAGTTCTTC

clone_size: many
v_call: TRBV5-6
d_call: TRBD1
j_call: TRBJ2-5
cdr3_length: 16
cdr3_aa: CASSSDMDRGGETQYF
cdr3_nt: TGTGCCAGCAGCTCGGACATGGACAGGGGCGGGGAGACCCAGTACTTC

clone_size: many
v_call: TRBV19
d_call: TRBD1
j_call: TRBJ2-6
cdr3_length: 18
cdr3_aa: CASSTWTGGFSGANVLTF
cdr3_nt: TGTGCCAGTAGTACGTGGACAGGGGGCTTTTCTGGGGCCAACGTCCTGACTTTC

clone_size: .
v_call: TRBV6-1
d_call: .
j_call: TRBJ2-2
cdr3_length: 17
cdr3_aa: CASSFLDGTLNTGELFF
cdr3_nt: TGTGCCAGCAGTTTCCTGGACGGAACATTAAACACCGGGGAGCTGTTTTTT

clone_size: .
v_call: TRBV2
d_call: .
j_call: TRBJ1-4
cdr3_length: 11
cdr3_aa: CASSDGEKLFF
cdr3_nt: TGTGCCAGCAGTGATGGGGAAAAACTGTTTTTT

clone_size: few
v_call: TRBV20-1
d_call: TRBD2
j_call: TRBJ2-1
cdr3_length: 15
cdr3_aa: CSARGLAGGYNEQFF
cdr3_nt: TGCAGTGCACGGGGACTAGCGGGGGGGTACAATGAGCAGTTCTTC

clone_size: few
v_call: TRBV27
d_call: TRBD2
j_call: TRBJ2-1
cdr3_length: 15
cdr3_aa: CASSLNSGAYNEQFF
cdr3_nt: TGTGCCAGCAGTTTGAATAGCGGGGCCTACAATGAGCAGTTCTTC

clone_size: many
v_call: TRBV6-1
d_call: .
j_call: TRBJ1-3
cdr3_length: 13
cdr3_aa: CASRYRSGNTIYF
cdr3_nt: TGTGCCAGCAGATACAGGTCTGGAAACACCATATATTTT

clone_size: .
v_call: TRBV27
d_call: .
j_call: TRBJ2-1
cdr3_length: 13
cdr3_aa: CASSLGLDSEQFF
cdr3_nt: TGTGCCAGCAGTTTAGGGTTAGACTCTGAGCAGTTCTTC

clone_size: .
v_call: TRBV9
d_call: TRBD2
j_call: TRBJ2-1
cdr3_length: 16
cdr3_aa: CASSVAPEGGDNEQFF
cdr3_nt: TGTGCCAGCAGCGTAGCCCCAGAGGGAGGGGACAATGAGCAGTTCTTC

clone_size: few
v_call: TRBV6-5
d_call: TRBD2
j_call: TRBJ2-3
cdr3_length: 16
cdr3_aa: CASSYTAGELTDTQYF
cdr3_nt: TGTGCCAGCAGTTATACGGCGGGAGAATTGACAGATACGCAGTATTTT

clone_size: .
v_call: TRBV12-3/TRBV12-4
d_call: TRBD1
j_call: TRBJ1-1
cdr3_length: 15
cdr3_aa: CASSLWRGPLTEAFF
cdr3_nt: TGTGCCAGCAGTTTATGGAGGGGGCCCCTCACTGAAGCTTTCTTT

clone_size: .
v_call: TRBV7-2
d_call: .
j_call: TRBJ1-6
cdr3_length: 15
cdr3_aa: CASSYPGPHNSPLHF
cdr3_nt: TGTGCCAGCAGCTATCCGGGGCCCCATAATTCACCCCTCCACTTT

clone_size: .
v_call: TRBV5-4
d_call: .
j_call: TRBJ2-7
cdr3_length: 12
cdr3_aa: CASSPGDSSQYF
cdr3_nt: TGTGCCAGCAGCCCGGGGGACTCCTCTCAGTACTTC

clone_size: once
v_call: TRBV9
d_call: .
j_call: TRBJ2-4
cdr3_length: 17
cdr3_aa: CASSAEEGDSHKNIQYF
cdr3_nt: TGTGCCAGCAGCGCCGAGGAGGGGGACTCCCACAAAAACATTCAGTACTTC

clone_size: few
v_call: TRBV7-2
d_call: .
j_call: TRBJ2-3
cdr3_length: 13
cdr3_aa: CASSLISTDTQYF
cdr3_nt: TGTGCCAGCAGCTTAATTAGCACAGATACGCAGTATTTT

clone_size: few
v_call: TRBV6-6
d_call: .
j_call: TRBJ1-1
cdr3_length: 13
cdr3_aa: CASLGLENTEAFF
cdr3_nt: TGTGCCAGCCTGGGTCTGGAGAACACTGAAGCTTTCTTT

clone_size: many
v_call: TRBV12-5
d_call: .
j_call: TRBJ2-3
cdr3_length: 14
cdr3_aa: CASLPSASTDTQYF
cdr3_nt: TGTGCTAGTCTCCCCTCGGCTAGCACAGATACGCAGTATTTT

clone_size: .
v_call: TRBV7-6
d_call: TRBD1
j_call: TRBJ1-1
cdr3_length: 12
cdr3_aa: CASSKRTGEAFF
cdr3_nt: TGTGCCAGCAGCAAGCGGACAGGCGAAGCTTTCTTT

clone_size: .
v_call: TRBV7-2
d_call: .
j_call: TRBJ2-1
cdr3_length: 15
cdr3_aa: CASSTGKAIYNEQFF
cdr3_nt: TGTGCCAGCAGCACCGGGAAGGCGATCTACAATGAGCAGTTCTTC

clone_size: .
v_call: TRBV5-5
d_call: .
j_call: TRBJ1-1
cdr3_length: 16
cdr3_aa: CASSLVFVGLNTEAFF
cdr3_nt: TGTGCCAGCAGCTTGGTATTTGTGGGACTGAACACTGAAGCTTTCTTT

clone_size: once
v_call: TRBV6-2/TRBV6-3
d_call: TRBD1
j_call: TRBJ1-5
cdr3_length: 16
cdr3_aa: CASRDTGTGVGQPQHF
cdr3_nt: TGTGCCAGCAGGGATACCGGGACAGGGGTAGGTCAGCCCCAGCATTTT

clone_size: .
v_call: TRBV4-2
d_call: TRBD1
j_call: TRBJ1-3
cdr3_length: 16
cdr3_aa: CASSQVQGASGNTIYF
cdr3_nt: TGTGCCAGCAGCCAGGTACAGGGGGCTTCTGGAAACACCATATATTTT

clone_size: few
v_call: TRBV14
d_call: TRBD2
j_call: TRBJ2-1
cdr3_length: 16
cdr3_aa: CASSQVAGVGVREQFF
cdr3_nt: TGTGCCAGCAGCCAAGTAGCGGGGGTCGGGGTGCGTGAGCAGTTCTTC

clone_size: few
v_call: TRBV25-1
d_call: TRBD1
j_call: TRBJ2-2
cdr3_length: 16
cdr3_aa: CASSGRGTGGTGELFF
cdr3_nt: TGTGCCAGCAGTGGGCGGGGGACAGGGGGAACCGGGGAGCTGTTTTTT

clone_size: .
v_call: TRBV6-6
d_call: .
j_call: TRBJ2-5
cdr3_length: 15
cdr3_aa: CASSYLGAGREPQYF
cdr3_nt: TGTGCCAGCAGTTACTTGGGGGCAGGGAGAGAGCCCCAGTACTTC